This T cell receptor (beta chain) was observed in a study of blood T cells in healthy people across ages. Then a second PCR, running roughly 7 to 12 cycles, was carried out with a sample-barcoded 5' primer and a J-beta primer mix. TCRdb processed the 5' RACE reads anew with MiXCR; each CDR3 protein has one entry. The profile shows about 640,000 distinct CDR3 sequences, about 28% of them singletons. The CDR3 runs 15 residues. Germline-derived CDR1 and CDR2 are SGHKS and YYEKEE (reference sequence). V was pared by 0 bases and J by 2 bases, with 12 bases between. Many counts were recorded for this clonotype.

The sample consisted of blood. This sequence joins TRBV5-5 and TRBJ2-7; D ambiguous. The TCR originated in a woman of 80 years or more in good health. The CDR3 spells CASSLASGPTYEQYF. CDR3 in DNA: TGTGCCAGCAGCTTGGCTTCGGGTCCGACCTACGAGCAGTACTTC.